These 31 T cell receptor beta chains were sequenced from one sample in a study of blood T cell repertoires in COVID-19. Clones were sequenced by immunoSEQ multiplex PCR, and TCRdb holds only the in-frame ones, with some missing. The table lists fewer than 450,000 clones, 70% to 90% of them singletons. Sample: PBMCs or T cells enriched from blood (not recorded which). The receptors come from a woman in her late teens or twenties who had recovered from COVID-19.

The rearrangement links TRBV30 to TRBJ1-2; 9 nucleotides line up with TRBD1. Looked up from germline, CDR1 is GTSNPN and CDR2 is SVGIG (reference sequence). This CDR3 region has 15 residues. The V and J ends lost 0 bases and 2 bases, in that order; junction bases with no gene match: 4. CDR3 in DNA: TGTGCCTGGAGTGTACAGGGGGCGGCGAACTATGGCTACACCTTC. It specifies CAWSVQGAANYGYTF.

The chain joins TRBV11-2 to TRBJ2-7, with 7 bases identical to TRBD1. This CDR3 has 14 amino acids. V was pared by 0 bases and J by 6 bases, with 5 bases of the junction left unmatched. Germline V gene lookup returns CDR1 SGHAT and CDR2 FQNNGV. CDR3 sequence reads: CASSLDPTGSEQYF. The CDR3, as DNA: TGTGCCAGCAGCTTAGATCCGACAGGGTCCGAGCAGTACTTC.

The chain combines TRBV2 with TRBJ2-5, with 10 bases that match TRBD1. The CDR3 is 14 amino acids. V gave up 6 bases and J gave up 3 bases; unmatched junction bases: 4. Germline CDR1 and CDR2: SNHLY and FYNNEI. This CDR3 reads CASRPGQGKETQYF. Written as DNA, the CDR3 is TGTGCCAGCAGACCGGGACAGGGGAAAGAGACCCAGTACTTC.

V and J are TRBV12-3 or TRBV12-4 and TRBJ1-2; D is undetermined. This CDR3 has 12 residues. V lost 3 bases to trimming and J lost 3 bases, with 5 bases between them. CDR3 sequence reads: CASSFRHYGYTF. The CDR3 coding sequence is TGTGCCAGCAGTTTTCGTCACTATGGCTACACCTTC.

CDR3 sequence (DNA): TGTGCCTGGAGTGTCGGGGAGGGACAGGGACGTTCAGAGCATTCACCCCTCCACTTT. Amino acids: CAWSVGEGQGRSEHSPLHF. The V and J genes are TRBV30 and TRBJ1-6, with TRBD1 matching 9 bases. The germline CDR1 and CDR2 sequences are GTSNPN and SVGIG (reference sequence). The CDR3 extends over 19 amino acids. J was trimmed by 8 bases and V by 0 bases; bases with no gene match: 17.

The chain couples TRBV27 to TRBJ1-1, with D perhaps matching TRBD1 (6 bases). V was shortened by 5 bases and J by 4 bases, with 17 bases between the two germline ends. CDR1 and CDR2 (germline): MNHEY, SMNVEV (reference sequence). This CDR3 is 15 amino acids long. The CDR3 protein is CASSPPPTGGTEAFF. CDR3 in DNA: TGTGCCAGCAGTCCACCCCCGACAGGAGGCACTGAAGCTTTCTTT.

The V call is TRBV6-5, the J call TRBJ2-3; tentatively, D is TRBD2 (6 bases). The CDR3 is 14 amino acids. The germline CDR1 and CDR2 sequences are MNHEY and SVGAGI. The V end was cut by 6 bases, the J end by 2 bases, with 12 bases between. In DNA form, the CDR3 reads TGTGCCAGCAGACAACGGGGGACCACAGATACGCAGTATTTT. Its translation is CASRQRGTTDTQYF.

The genes are TRBV6-1 and TRBJ2-3; TRBD2 aligns across 12 bases. Germline CDR1 reads MNHNS; CDR2 reads SASEGT. J was trimmed by 0 bases and V by 3 bases; bases with no gene match: 1. CDR3 length: 16 amino acids. CDR3 DNA sequence: TGTGCCAGCAGTGATCTAGCGGGGGGGAGCACAGATACGCAGTATTTT. Translated, it gives CASSDLAGGSTDTQYF.

This chain links TRBV4-1 with TRBJ1-6; D is uncertain. CDR1 and CDR2 from the germline V gene are MGHRA and YSYEKL. This CDR3 has 13 amino acids. Trimming shortened V by 0 bases and J by 10 bases, and 7 bases separated the two germline ends. The CDR3 here is CASSQESESPLHF. The CDR3 DNA sequence: TGCGCCAGCAGCCAAGAATCAGAATCACCCCTCCACTTT.

The chain links TRBV6-5 to TRBJ1-2; 8 nucleotides line up with TRBD1. The V and J ends lost 5 bases and 6 bases, in that order; junction bases with no gene match: 8. Germline values: CDR1 MNHEY, CDR2 SVGAGI. The CDR3 spans 14 residues. The DNA of the CDR3 is TGTGCCAGCAGTCGCGGGACAGGAGGTAATGGCTACACCTTC. It encodes CASSRGTGGNGYTF.

This sequence joins TRBV2 and TRBJ2-7; 10 bases fit TRBD2. Looked up from germline, CDR1 is SNHLY and CDR2 is FYNNEI. The CDR3 runs to 13 residues. V trimming: 4 bases; J trimming: 5 bases; junction bases outside the gene matches: 2. The CDR3 DNA reads TGTGCCAGCAGTGTACTAGCGGGGAACGAGCAGTACTTC. This sequence encodes CASSVLAGNEQYF.

The genes are TRBV3-1 (or the pseudogene TRBV3-2) and TRBJ2-3, with 13 nucleotides matching TRBD2. The CDR3 covers 18 residues. Germline V gives CDR1 LGHDT, CDR2 YNNKEL (reference sequence). V shed 4 bases and J 2 bases; nucleotides not matched to a gene: 9. CDR3 sequence (DNA): TGTGCCAGCAGCCCCCGGGGACTAGCGGGGCAGAACACAGATACGCAGTATTTT. Translating gives CASSPRGLAGQNTDTQYF.

The chain has TRBV21-1 and TRBJ1-5; the DNA was not compared with TRBD1, the D call given in the table. TRBV21-1 is a documented pseudogene. CDR3 size: 18 residues. CDR3 in DNA: TGTGCCAGCAGCCTCCGGGACAGGGAGGGAGCGCCGCAGGAACCCCAGCATTTT. This gives the protein CASSLRDREGAPQEPQHF.

The rearrangement links TRBV7-6 to TRBJ1-6; the D is unclear. Between the trimmed V and J ends, which lost 2 bases and 6 bases, there was a span of 5 bases. CDR1 is SGHVS, CDR2 FNYEAQ, per germline. This CDR3 contains 13 residues. This chain's CDR3 is CASSLKSNSPLHF. DNA for the CDR3: TGTGCCAGCAGCTTAAAGAGTAATTCACCCCTCCACTTT.

This chain connects TRBV29-1 to TRBJ1-1; D is perhaps TRBD1 (5 bases). The germline V gene has CDR1 SQVTM and CDR2 ANQGSEA. V lost 6 bases and J lost 2, with 16 bases in between. The CDR3 totals 14 residues. CDR3 loop: CSVALTGENTEAFF. As DNA, the CDR3 is TGCAGCGTGGCCCTCACGGGGGAAAACACTGAAGCTTTCTTT. The variable domain in full, completed from reference TRBV29-1 and TRBJ1-1, reads SAVISQKPSRDICQRGTSLTIQCQVDSQVTMMFWYRQQPGQSLTLIATANQGSEATYESGFVIDKFPISRPNLTFSTLTVSNMSPEDSSIYLCSVALTGENTEAFFGQGTRLTVV.

The gene calls are TRBV30 and TRBJ2-1, with D possibly TRBD1 on 7 matching bases. CDR3 size: 18 residues. The V end was cut by 0 bases, the J end by 8 bases, with 26 bases between. CDR1 is GTSNPN and CDR2 is SVGIG in the germline V gene (reference sequence). The chain's CDR3 is CAWSVRMGRTGLADEQFF. The CDR3 DNA reads as TGTGCCTGGAGTGTACGGATGGGGAGGACAGGTCTTGCGGATGAGCAGTTCTTC. Full variable domain (remainder filled in from reference TRBV30 and TRBJ2-1): SQTIHQWPATLVQPVGSPLSLECTVEGTSNPNLYWYRQAAGRGLQLLFYSVGIGQISSEVPQNLSASRPQDRQFILSSKKLLLSDSGFYLCAWSVRMGRTGLADEQFFGPGTRLTVL.

The DNA of the CDR3 is TGTGCCAGCAGCCAACATGTCTCTGGAAACACCATATATTTT. This encodes CASSQHVSGNTIYF. V gene TRBV11-1 combines with J gene TRBJ1-3; D remains unclear. This CDR3 is built from 14 residues. Germline CDR1 SGHAT, CDR2 FQDESV (reference sequence). The V gene lost 5 bases and the J gene lost 0 bases, with 8 bases spanning the gap.

V and J are TRBV7-2 and TRBJ2-3; the D is unclear. CDR1 is SGHTA and CDR2 is FQGNSA in the germline V gene. The CDR3 length is 16 residues. Trimming removed 1 base from V and 4 bases from J, with 15 bases in between. DNA of the CDR3: TGTGCCAGCAGCTTAGGCTCCCCGGGTCGGGCAGATACGCAGTATTTT. It encodes CASSLGSPGRADTQYF.

This rearrangement joins TRBV11-3 to TRBJ2-1, with TRBD2 matching over 8 bases. Germline CDR1 and CDR2: SGHNT and YENEEA. The CDR3 consists of 15 residues. The ends lost 1 base at V and 4 bases at J; junction bases unmatched: 3. CDR3 protein: CASSLGRGGYNEQFF. The CDR3 DNA reads as TGTGCCAGCAGCTTAGGTCGGGGGGGATACAATGAGCAGTTCTTC.

A single count supports this clone. The rearrangement joins TRBV7-2 to TRBJ1-1; D is ambiguous. The CDR3 length is 14 residues. Germline V CDR1 and CDR2: SGHTA, FQGNSA. Trimming stripped 1 base from V and 0 bases from J, with 6 bases between. CDR3 in amino acids: CASSLVSVNTEAFF. DNA for the CDR3: TGTGCCAGCAGCTTAGTTTCGGTGAACACTGAAGCTTTCTTT.

V is TRBV5-1 and J is TRBJ1-2; 7 positions agree with TRBD1. Germline assignment: CDR1 SGHRS and CDR2 YFSETQ. The J segment lost 8 bases and the V segment lost 0 bases, leaving 4 bases of the junction unmatched. The CDR3 spans 13 residues. The CDR3 region is CASSLGQGTGYTF. The CDR3 DNA reads TGCGCCAGCAGCTTGGGACAGGGAACGGGCTACACCTTC.

V is TRBV11-1 and J is TRBJ2-3; D may be TRBD1 (5 bases). The CDR3 is 14 amino acids. Germline V gene data show CDR1 as SGHAT and CDR2 as FQDESV (reference sequence). Trimming took 3 bases from V and 4 from J, leaving 11 bases between them. CDR3 residues: CASSFTRVADTQYF. The CDR3 DNA sequence: TGTGCCAGCAGCTTCACCAGGGTCGCAGATACGCAGTATTTT.

The rearrangement uses TRBV7-9 and TRBJ1-6; D remains ambiguous. CDR1 and CDR2 (germline): SEHNR, FQNEAQ (reference sequence). The CDR3 extends over 15 amino acids. Between the trimmed V and J ends, which lost 1 base and 10 bases, there was a span of 14 bases. CDR3 coding DNA: TGTGCCAGCAGCTTAGACGGCAGGTTCATCTCACCCCTCCACTTT. Encoded protein: CASSLDGRFISPLHF.

The chain carries TRBV7-9 and TRBJ1-1; weak D call: TRBD1 (5 bases). Germline V gives CDR1 SEHNR, CDR2 FQNEAQ (reference sequence). This CDR3 has 15 amino acids. V lost 0 bases and J 4 bases, leaving 12 bases between the germline ends. CDR3 in DNA: TGTGCCAGCAGCTTAGCGCCGGGGGTAGGCACTGAAGCTTTCTTT. Protein: CASSLAPGVGTEAFF.

This chain joins TRBV4-1 and TRBJ2-7; TRBD1 aligns across 8 bases. The CDR3 extends over 13 amino acids. With V trimmed by 2 bases and J by 13 bases, 10 bases remained unmatched. CDR1 and CDR2 from the germline V gene are MGHRA and YSYEKL. The DNA of the CDR3 is TGCGCCAGCAGCCAACTCCTACAGGGGGAGGAATACTTC. Its translation: CASSQLLQGEEYF.

The chain links TRBV4-3 to TRBJ2-3, with 7 nucleotides matching TRBD2. The germline V gene encodes CDR1 LGHNA and CDR2 YSLEER. The V gene end was trimmed by 1 base and the J gene end by 2 bases; junction bases not matched to a gene: 6. CDR3 length: 16 residues. Here the CDR3 reads CASSQGSGLNTDTQYF. For the CDR3, the DNA is TGCGCCAGCAGCCAAGGATCGGGACTAAACACAGATACGCAGTATTTT.

The chain is built from TRBV7-9 and TRBJ1-4, with 9 bases fitting TRBD1. This CDR3 has 14 residues. The germline V gene encodes CDR1 SEHNR and CDR2 FQNEAQ (reference sequence). Germline trimming cut 7 bases from V and 3 bases from J; bases unmatched to any gene: 3. In nucleotides, the CDR3 is TGTGCCAGCACCGGACAGGGGTCTAATGAAAAACTGTTTTTT. Translated: CASTGQGSNEKLFF.

The chain has TRBV5-6 and TRBJ2-5; TRBD2 aligns across 10 bases. The CDR3 consists of 17 residues. Germline values: CDR1 SGHDT, CDR2 YYEEEE. After removal of 5 bases from V and 5 bases from J, the junction contained 15 bases not matched to a gene. Here the CDR3 reads CASRSLAGGQAWETQYF. CDR3 DNA: TGTGCCAGCAGGTCCTTAGCGGGGGGCCAGGCATGGGAGACCCAGTACTTC.

This chain joins TRBV5-8 and TRBJ1-3; TRBD1 matches at 8 bases. The CDR3 sequence is 16 residues long. Germline V CDR1 and CDR2: SGHTS, YDEGEE. Unmatched junction bases numbered 6, after V lost 0 bases and J lost 4 bases. CDR3 bases: TGTGCCAGCAGCTTGGACAGGGGGAATAAGGGAAACACCATATATTTT. This encodes CASSLDRGNKGNTIYF.

The J gene is TRBJ1-2, the V gene TRBV6-5; the D is unclear. Trimming pared 5 bases from V and 1 base from J, leaving 8 bases between. This CDR3 contains 13 residues. Germline loops: CDR1 MNHEY, CDR2 SVGAGI. This CDR3 is CASSRDYNYGYTF. As DNA, the CDR3 is TGTGCCAGCAGTCGGGATTATAACTATGGCTACACCTTC.

V gene TRBV21-1 combines with J gene TRBJ1-2; the DNA was not used to check the table's D call, TRBD1. TRBV21-1 represents a pseudogene. CDR3 length: 15 amino acids. The CDR3 is CASSKPMDRGGGYTF. The CDR3 DNA follows: TGTGCCAGCAGCAAACCTATGGACAGGGGAGGTGGCTACACCTTC.